The T cell receptor beta chain described here comes from a study of OX40 agonist ivuxolimab in advanced cancers. For the study at large: A history of anti-PD-1, anti-PD-L1 or anti-CTLA-4 therapy was acceptable, and 40% had some. Three partial responders included one hepatocellular carcinoma patient and two cutaneous melanoma patients. Study conclusions and caveats: More expanded clones were found, on average, in CD8+ than in CD4+ T cells.

V was clipped by 0 bases and J by 1 base, with 13 bases between them. CDR3 size: 16 residues. Germline V gives CDR1 MGHRA, CDR2 YSYEKL. The table came from immunoSEQ multiplex PCR; TCRdb's copy has only in-frame clones and leaves some out. The repertoire holds tens of thousands of clones, with around 77% as singletons. Details on this clone: Its target is unknown.

The material sequenced was CD4+ or CD8+ T cells sorted from blood, taken in a trial of the OX40 agonist ivuxolimab. The sequence was obtained from an adult with an advanced solid tumor such as melanoma, head and neck, liver or kidney cancer. This rearrangement joins TRBV4-1 to TRBJ2-7; TRBD2 is a possible D gene (6 bases). CDR3 DNA sequence: TGCGCCAGCAGCCAAGATGCTAGGGCGGGATCCTACGAGCAGTACTTC. Protein product: CASSQDARAGSYEQYF.